The 24 T cell receptor beta chains below come from one sample, sequenced in a study of blood T cell repertoires in COVID-19. Generated by immunoSEQ multiplex PCR, the TCRdb table keeps only in-frame clones and is missing some. The sample lists under 350,000 clones, 70% to 90% occurring once. The sequencing sample was made of peripheral blood. The receptor set was obtained from a man in his 70s with acute or convalescent COVID-19.

This clone was counted once. This chain joins TRBV6-5 and TRBJ2-3; D perhaps matches TRBD1 (5 bases). The V gene lost 5 bases and the J gene lost 4 bases, with 16 bases spanning the gap. The germline V gene encodes CDR1 MNHEY and CDR2 SVGAGI. CDR3 length equals 15 residues. CDR3 loop: CASSQGLTGSDTQYF. CDR3 nucleotides: TGTGCCAGCAGTCAGGGATTAACAGGTTCAGATACGCAGTATTTT.

J is TRBJ1-6 and V is TRBV27; 7 bases fit TRBD1. In germline, CDR1 is MNHEY, CDR2 SMNVEV (reference sequence). The junction had 6 bases not matched to a gene; V was cut back by 3 bases and J by 7 bases. The CDR3 runs to 15 residues. The CDR3 DNA follows: TGTGCCAGCAGTTTCTGGGACAGACCGAATTCACCCCTCCACTTT. Translation: CASSFWDRPNSPLHF.

The chain employs TRBV5-1 and TRBJ2-1; TRBD2 aligns across 9 bases. The J segment lost 3 bases and the V segment lost 8 bases, leaving 9 bases of the junction unmatched. The CDR3 runs 15 residues. Germline loops: CDR1 SGHRS, CDR2 YFSETQ. The CDR3 coding sequence is TGCGCCAGTCAGATAGCGGGAGTGAGCTACAATGAGCAGTTCTTC. Its protein product is CASQIAGVSYNEQFF.

The chain couples TRBV28 to TRBJ1-3; 9 bases are a match to TRBD1. The CDR3 consists of 17 residues. Germline assignment: CDR1 MDHEN and CDR2 SYDVKM. V shed 4 bases and J 3 bases; nucleotides not matched to a gene: 10. This CDR3 reads CASSSTGGISLGNTIYF. CDR3 nucleotides: TGTGCCAGCAGTTCGACAGGGGGTATCAGTCTTGGAAACACCATATATTTT.

The chain links TRBV5-1 to TRBJ2-1; TRBD2 matches at 7 bases. The CDR3 totals 15 residues. After removal of 2 bases from V and 2 bases from J, the junction contained 4 bases not matched to a gene. Germline V gene lookup returns CDR1 SGHRS and CDR2 YFSETQ. DNA of the CDR3: TGCGCCAGCAGCTTAGGACTAGGTGCCTACAATGAGCAGTTCTTC. The encoded protein is CASSLGLGAYNEQFF.

The rearrangement uses TRBV10-2 and TRBJ2-3; the D gene is possibly TRBD2 (6 bases). Germline V gene data show CDR1 as WSHSY and CDR2 as SAAADI. Trimming removed 4 bases from V and 3 bases from J, with 11 bases in between. The CDR3 contains 14 residues. The CDR3 sequence: CASSGLVRTDTQYF. CDR3 coding DNA: TGCGCCAGCAGTGGACTAGTGCGAACAGATACGCAGTATTTT.

The rearrangement joins TRBV3-1 (or the pseudogene TRBV3-2) to TRBJ2-2; no clear D. CDR1 is LGHDT, CDR2 YNNKEL, per germline (reference sequence). V was pared by 1 base and J by 6 bases, with 9 bases between. The CDR3 spans 14 residues. Here the CDR3 reads CASSQGSVAGELFF. CDR3 sequence (DNA): TGTGCCAGCAGCCAAGGCTCGGTGGCCGGGGAGCTGTTTTTT.

The chain carries TRBV5-1 and TRBJ2-2, with a possible D match to TRBD2 (5 bases). CDR1 and CDR2 from the germline V gene are SGHRS and YFSETQ. The V and J ends lost 0 bases and 5 bases respectively, with 11 bases between them. The CDR3 has 15 amino acids. The CDR3 nucleotides read TGCGCCAGCAGCTTGGCCGGGATCCTAACCGGGGAGCTGTTTTTT. Translated, it gives CASSLAGILTGELFF.

The V and J genes are TRBV7-2 and TRBJ2-3, with 10 bases that match TRBD2. Trimming cost V 3 bases and J 6 bases; bases outside gene matches: 6. Germline V gene lookup returns CDR1 SGHTA and CDR2 FQGNSA. CDR3 length: 15 residues. In DNA, the CDR3 is TGTGCCAGCAGCTTCAAAGCGGGAGGGCTGGATACGCAGTATTTT. Translation: CASSFKAGGLDTQYF.

The V and J genes are TRBV4-1 and TRBJ2-7; 9 bases are a match to TRBD1. The length of the CDR3 is 15 residues. The germline CDR1 and CDR2 sequences are MGHRA and YSYEKL. V lost 4 bases and J lost 0; bases outside the gene matches: 4. DNA of the CDR3: TGCGCCAGCAGCCGCGGACAGGGGAGCTCCTACGAGCAGTACTTC. It is translated as CASSRGQGSSYEQYF.

A few counts support this clone. The same CDR3 is also encoded by other DNA sequences in this sample. The chain joins TRBV12-3 or TRBV12-4 to TRBJ1-1; no clear D gene. The length of the CDR3 is 11 residues. V was trimmed by 3 bases and J by 5 bases, leaving 4 bases between them. CDR3 sequence reads: CASSFSTEAFF. CDR3 sequence (DNA): TGTGCCAGCAGTTTCTCGACTGAAGCTTTCTTT.

The rearrangement links TRBV28 to TRBJ2-3; 8 nucleotides align to TRBD2. The V gene end was trimmed by 8 bases and the J gene end by 2 bases; junction bases not matched to a gene: 3. Per the germline V gene, CDR1 is MDHEN and CDR2 is SYDVKM. The length of the CDR3 is 13 residues. The CDR3 loop reads CASREGTTDTQYF. DNA of the CDR3: TGTGCCAGCCGGGAGGGGACCACAGATACGCAGTATTTT.

This chain uses TRBV21-1 with TRBJ2-4; the D segment call TRBD2 is taken from the table without a DNA check. TRBV21-1 represents a pseudogene. CDR3 length: 16 residues. The CDR3 region has the DNA TGTGCCAGCAGCCCTCGGGAGCCTGAAGCCAAAAACATTCAGTACTTC. Amino acid sequence: CASSPREPEAKNIQYF.

The J gene is TRBJ2-1, the V gene TRBV5-4, with 10 positions matching TRBD2. V dropped 0 bases and J dropped 4; count of bases not matched to a gene: 1. This CDR3 region has 15 residues. Germline V gives CDR1 SGHNT, CDR2 YYREEE (reference sequence). The CDR3 region has the DNA TGTGCCAGCAGCTTGGGAGCGGGGGGGTACAATGAGCAGTTCTTC. Translation: CASSLGAGGYNEQFF. Drawing the rest from reference TRBV5-4 and TRBJ2-1, the complete variable domain is ETGVTQSPTHLIKTRGQQVTLRCSSQSGHNTVSWYQQALGQGPQFIFQYYREEENGRGNFPPRFSGLQFPNYSSELNVNALELDDSALYLCASSLGAGGYNEQFFGPGTRLTVL.

The V call is TRBV28, the J call TRBJ1-5; D not resolved. The CDR3 spans 16 residues. V lost 4 bases to trimming and J lost 4 bases, with 17 bases between them. CDR1 and CDR2 (germline): MDHEN, SYDVKM. CDR3 amino acids: CASSSYSGRENQPQHF. CDR3 DNA: TGTGCCAGCAGTTCCTACAGTGGGAGGGAAAATCAGCCCCAGCATTTT.

The gene calls are TRBV18 and TRBJ2-7; 10 bases align to TRBD2. Germline V gene lookup returns CDR1 KGHSH and CDR2 LQKENI. The CDR3 has 14 residues. V was clipped by 3 bases and J by 3 bases; unmatched bases: 2. The chain's CDR3 is CASSPLAGVYEQYF. In DNA form, the CDR3 reads TGTGCCAGCTCACCTCTAGCGGGGGTCTACGAGCAGTACTTC.

The chain links TRBV5-1 to TRBJ2-7, with TRBD1 identical over 9 bases. The CDR3 spans 14 residues. V shed 3 bases, J shed 5 bases, and the junction held 6 bases outside the gene matches. Germline CDR1 and CDR2: SGHRS and YFSETQ. CDR3 in amino acids: CASSWTGDDDEQYF. Written as DNA, the CDR3 is TGCGCCAGCAGCTGGACAGGGGATGACGACGAGCAGTACTTC.

The J gene is TRBJ1-5, the V gene TRBV12-3 or TRBV12-4; perhaps TRBD1 as D (5 bases). The CDR3 covers 13 residues. V lost 5 bases and J lost 9, with 14 bases in between. The CDR3 coding sequence is TGTGCCAGCAGTGCAGGACAAATAGGGCCCCAGCATTTT. Translating it yields CASSAGQIGPQHF.

The gene calls are TRBV5-1 and TRBJ2-5; unclear D gene. Looked up from germline, CDR1 is SGHRS and CDR2 is YFSETQ. V dropped 4 bases and J dropped 4 bases, with 14 bases sitting between them. The CDR3 totals 14 residues. CDR3 protein: CASSMGSYGETQYF. CDR3 nucleotides: TGCGCCAGCAGCATGGGTTCCTATGGAGAGACCCAGTACTTC.

The V and J genes are TRBV3-1 (or the pseudogene TRBV3-2) and TRBJ2-5; D is uncertain. CDR1 and CDR2 from the germline V gene are LGHDT and YNNKEL (reference sequence). V was shortened by 1 base and J by 1 base, with 10 bases between the two germline ends. This CDR3 comprises 15 residues. This CDR3 reads CASSQVRLGQETQYF. DNA of the CDR3: TGTGCCAGCAGCCAAGTAAGACTGGGCCAAGAGACCCAGTACTTC.

The J gene is TRBJ1-6, the V gene TRBV18; 12 nucleotides align to TRBD1. Trimming at V came to 0 bases and at J to 7 bases, leaving 13 bases not matched to a gene. The CDR3 spans 20 residues. CDR1 and CDR2 (germline): KGHSH, LQKENI. The CDR3 DNA sequence: TGTGCCAGCTCACCACCTTCCGGGACAGGGGGCATACTGAGGAATTCACCCCTCCACTTT. Protein: CASSPPSGTGGILRNSPLHF.

This chain links TRBV5-6 with TRBJ1-6; TRBD1 aligns across 7 bases. Germline CDR1 is SGHDT and CDR2 is YYEEEE. The CDR3 consists of 16 residues. Trimming cost V 4 bases and J 7 bases; bases outside gene matches: 11. The CDR3 is CASSPVGGRGNSPLHF. In DNA, the CDR3 is TGTGCCAGCAGCCCGGTAGGAGGCAGGGGGAATTCACCCCTCCACTTT.

V and J are TRBV28 and TRBJ2-5; 8 nucleotides match TRBD2. With V trimmed by 7 bases and J by 1 base, 14 bases remained unmatched. This CDR3 region has 17 residues. Germline CDR1 reads MDHEN; CDR2 reads SYDVKM. CDR3 nucleotide sequence: TGTGCCAGCAATCAGCCAGTTTCGGGGGGGATCCAAGAGACCCAGTACTTC. This codes for CASNQPVSGGIQETQYF.

For this clone: At the DNA level, this CDR3 is encoded by other sequences in the same sample as well. The rearrangement uses TRBV5-1 and TRBJ1-1; possibly TRBD1 for D (5 bases). Trimming left V 5 bases short and J 0 bases short, with 5 bases between. CDR1 is SGHRS and CDR2 is YFSETQ in the germline V gene. The CDR3 length is 12 residues. CDR3 nucleotide sequence: TGCGCCAGCAGACAGGTGAACACTGAAGCTTTCTTT. This codes for CASRQVNTEAFF. The complete variable domain, with remaining parts taken from reference TRBV5-1 and TRBJ1-1, reads KAGVTQTPRYLIKTRGQQVTLSCSPISGHRSVSWYQQTPGQGLQFLFEYFSETQRNKGNFPGRFSGRQFSNSRSEMNVSTLELGDSALYLCASRQVNTEAFFGQGTRLTVV.